The subject of this entry is one T cell receptor (beta chain). Its antigen is currently unknown. CDR3 size: 18 residues. Trimming took 4 bases from V and 0 from J, leaving 19 bases between them. Germline CDR1 SEHNR, CDR2 FQNEAQ (reference sequence). The data were taken from a study of cytomegalovirus exposure and HLA in healthy donors. In the study overall: A prior analysis found 117 million unique TCR beta sequences from 150 million to 200 million T cells. Overall study results and limits: In vitro checks showed that a few CMV-associated chains really do target CMV antigens. As a later analysis revealed, most CMV-associated TCR beta chains appeared HLA-restricted.

PCR amplification relied on 60 Vbeta primers (plus 13 Jbeta primers). The method was immunoSEQ multiplex PCR; TCRdb's version includes in-frame clones alone and lacks a portion of them. The repertoire holds around 130,000 clones, with approximately 69% as singletons. The sequenced sample was PBMCs. The chain couples TRBV7-9 to TRBJ2-1, with TRBD2 as a possible D gene (6 bases). This TCR was sampled from a man aged 35-49 years in good health and CMV-seropositive. The CDR3 loop reads CASSSRRASVDSYNEQFF. CDR3 nucleotides: TGTGCCAGCAGCTCGCGGCGCGCTAGCGTCGACTCCTACAATGAGCAGTTCTTC.